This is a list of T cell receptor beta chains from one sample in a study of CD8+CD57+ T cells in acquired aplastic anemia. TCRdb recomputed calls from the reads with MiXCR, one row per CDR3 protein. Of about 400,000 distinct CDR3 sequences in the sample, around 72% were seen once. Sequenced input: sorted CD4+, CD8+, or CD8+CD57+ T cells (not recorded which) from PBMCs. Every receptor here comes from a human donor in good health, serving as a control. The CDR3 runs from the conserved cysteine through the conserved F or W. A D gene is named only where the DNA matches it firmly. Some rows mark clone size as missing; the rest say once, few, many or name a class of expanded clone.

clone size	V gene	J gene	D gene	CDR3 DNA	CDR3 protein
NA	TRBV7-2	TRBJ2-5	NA	TGTGCCAGCAGACCCGAGGACAGTGAGACCCAGTACTTC	CASRPEDSETQYF
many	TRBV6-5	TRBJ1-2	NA	TGTGCCGCCGCAGGGACGAACAGAAATGGCTACACCTTC	CAAAGTNRNGYTF
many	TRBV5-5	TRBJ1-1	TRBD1	TGTGCCAGCAGCTTCAACCCTGGACAGGGCGCTGAAGCTTTCTTT	CASSFNPGQGAEAFF
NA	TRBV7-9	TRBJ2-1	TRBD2	TGTGCCAGCAGCAAGGGGAGCGGGGGAACCTACGAGCAGCAGTTCTTC	CASSKGSGGTYEQQFF
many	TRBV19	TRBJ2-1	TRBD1	TGTGCCAGTAGTGTTCAGGGGGCTTGGAATGAGCAGTTCTTC	CASSVQGAWNEQFF
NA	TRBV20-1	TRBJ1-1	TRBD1	TGCAGTGCTAGAGGGCCAGGGGGGACTGAAGCTTTCTTT	CSARGPGGTEAFF
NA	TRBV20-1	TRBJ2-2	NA	TGCAGTGCTAGAGATGGGGCGGGGAACAGGGAGCTGTTTTTT	CSARDGAGNRELFF
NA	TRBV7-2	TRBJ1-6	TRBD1	TGTGCCAGCAGCTTGACGGCGAGGGGGCAAGAGGAAAAATTT	CASSLTARGQEEKF
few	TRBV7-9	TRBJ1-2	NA	TGTGCCAGCAGCAGGAACCATGGCTACACCTTC	CASSRNHGYTF
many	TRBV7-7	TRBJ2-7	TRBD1	TGTGCCAGCAGCTTAGAGGACAGGGCAAAACAGTACTTC	CASSLEDRAKQYF
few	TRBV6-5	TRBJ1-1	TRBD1	TGTGCCAGCAGCCGACAGGGGGTTGTGAACACTGAAGCTTTCTTT	CASSRQGVVNTEAFF
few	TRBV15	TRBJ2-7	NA	TGTGCCACCAGCAGAGGAGAACCGGGGGAGCAGTACTTC	CATSRGEPGEQYF
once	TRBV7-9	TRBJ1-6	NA	TGTGCCAGCAGCCTCCCCTGGGCGAGACTCCTCCACTTT	CASSLPWARLLHF
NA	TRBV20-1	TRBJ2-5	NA	TGCAGTGCTAGAGTTCACGGTGACGAGACCCAGTACTTC	CSARVHGDETQYF
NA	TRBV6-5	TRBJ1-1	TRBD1	TGTGCCAGCAGTTTGGGGGCGACAGGGGTGGGAGCTGAAGCTTTCTTT	CASSLGATGVGAEAFF
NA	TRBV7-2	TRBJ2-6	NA	TGTGCCAGCAGCTTAAGGGAGTGGCAGGTCCTGACTTTC	CASSLREWQVLTF
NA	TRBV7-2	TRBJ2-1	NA	TGTGCCAGCAGCTTAGACAGCCTGGACTATGGCTACACCTTCTTC	CASSLDSLDYGYTFF
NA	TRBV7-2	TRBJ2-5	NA	TGTGCCAGCAGCTTAGTGGCTGGAGGATACGATACGCTGTACTTC	CASSLVAGGYDTLYF
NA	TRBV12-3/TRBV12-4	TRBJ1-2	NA	TGTGCCAGAGATCGATACATGACGGCTAACTATGGCTACACCTTC	CARDRYMTANYGYTF
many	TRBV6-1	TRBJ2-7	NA	TGTGCCAGCAGTGAAGTTAGGGGCAACTACGAGCAGTACTTC	CASSEVRGNYEQYF
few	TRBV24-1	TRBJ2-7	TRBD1	TGTGCCACCAGTGACCCCGGGACAGGCTCCTACGAGCAGTACTTC	CATSDPGTGSYEQYF
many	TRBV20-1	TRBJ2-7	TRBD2	TGCAGTGCCACTAGCGGGGGAGTTTACGAGCAGTACTTC	CSATSGGVYEQYF
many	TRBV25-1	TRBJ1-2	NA	TGTGCCAGCAGTAGACCAGACTCAGGGTCGGGCTACACCTTC	CASSRPDSGSGYTF
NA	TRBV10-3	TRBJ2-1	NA	TGTGCCATCAGTGAGTCGATTGTTAGCTCCTACAATGAGCAGTTCTTC	CAISESIVSSYNEQFF
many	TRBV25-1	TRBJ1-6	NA	TGTGCCAGCAGACTGACAGGAGGAAATTCACCCCTCCACTTT	CASRLTGGNSPLHF
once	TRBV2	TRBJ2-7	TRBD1	TGTGCCAGCAGTAAAAACGGGGTAGGGGGCGACGAGCAGTACTTC	CASSKNGVGGDEQYF
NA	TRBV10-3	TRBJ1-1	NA	TGTGCCGTCAGTGGAACCGGGGTAGCTTTCTTT	CAVSGTGVAFF
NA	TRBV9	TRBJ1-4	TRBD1	TGTGCCAGCAGCTTCGACAGGGGGGCTAGTAATGAAAAACTGTTTTTT	CASSFDRGASNEKLFF
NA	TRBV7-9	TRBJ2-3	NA	TGTGCCAGCAGCCAAGCCGAGGTAGGGCGTACTTCACACTTT	CASSQAEVGRTSHF
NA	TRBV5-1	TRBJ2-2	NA	TGCGCCAGCAGCCCTGGACAAGCTTACACCGGGGAGCTGTTTTTT	CASSPGQAYTGELFF
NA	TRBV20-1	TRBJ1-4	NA	TGCAGTGCTCCTGACAGTAATGAAAAACTGTTCTTT	CSAPDSNEKLFF
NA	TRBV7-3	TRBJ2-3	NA	TGTGCCAGCAGCTTAGCATGGGGCAGGAGGGGTACGCAGTATTTT	CASSLAWGRRGTQYF
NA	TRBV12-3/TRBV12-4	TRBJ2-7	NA	TGTGCCAGCAGCAGAGAGCTCAGGTCGGGCAGCGAGCAGTACTTC	CASSRELRSGSEQYF
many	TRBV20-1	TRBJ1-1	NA	TGCAGTGCTAGGACGACAGGAGTGAACACTGAAGCTTTCTTT	CSARTTGVNTEAFF
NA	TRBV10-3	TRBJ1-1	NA	TGTGCCATCAGTGATAGTGACACTGAAGCTTTCTTC	CAISDSDTEAFF
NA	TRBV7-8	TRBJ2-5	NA	TGTGCCAGCAGCTCCGAGTCGGGGCAGCCAGCCAACTACTTC	CASSSESGQPANYF